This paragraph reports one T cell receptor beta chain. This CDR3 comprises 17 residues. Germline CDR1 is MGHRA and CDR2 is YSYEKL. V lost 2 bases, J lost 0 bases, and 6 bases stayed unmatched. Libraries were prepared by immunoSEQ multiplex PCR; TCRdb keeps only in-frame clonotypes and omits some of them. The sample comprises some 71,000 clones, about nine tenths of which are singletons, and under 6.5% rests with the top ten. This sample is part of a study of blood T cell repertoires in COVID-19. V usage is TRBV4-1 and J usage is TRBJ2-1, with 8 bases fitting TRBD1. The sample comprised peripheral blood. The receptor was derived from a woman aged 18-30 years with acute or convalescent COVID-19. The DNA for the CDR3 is TGCGCCAGCAGCCAAACCGGGACAGGCAGCTCCTACAATGAGCAGTTCTTC. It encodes CASSQTGTGSSYNEQFF.